This entry lists 22 T cell receptor beta chains sequenced from one sample in a study of shared clonotypes between healthy human individuals. Here immunoSEQ multiplex PCR was the method, and the copy in TCRdb shows in-frame clones only, minus some. The sample lists a few million clones, 90% to 96% occurring once. The sample was naive CD4+ T cells sorted from blood. Subset indicated: CD45RA+ positively selected. Receptor source: a young man in good health.

The rearrangement joins TRBV19 to TRBJ2-3, with 7 bases fitting TRBD2. The CDR3 totals 14 residues. The V gene's germline CDR1 is LNHDA and CDR2 SQIVND (reference sequence). The junction had 13 bases not matched to a gene; V was cut back by 10 bases and J by 6 bases. CDR3 sequence reads: CATRDYSLSDTQYF. The CDR3 region has the DNA TGTGCCACCAGGGACTACTCTTTAAGTGATACGCAGTATTTT.

This clone was counted between two and nine times. The chain links TRBV30 to TRBJ1-5, with TRBD1 matching 9 bases. V lost 1 base, J lost 8 bases, and 3 bases stayed unmatched. Germline V gene sequence: CDR1 GTSNPN, CDR2 SVGIG (reference sequence). The CDR3 extends over 13 amino acids. The CDR3 sequence: CAWSGQGGKPQHF. CDR3 DNA: TGTGCCTGGAGTGGACAGGGGGGGAAGCCCCAGCATTTT.

The chain has TRBV9 and TRBJ2-7, with D perhaps given as TRBD1 or TRBD2 (5 bases each). This CDR3 has 15 amino acids. V lost 3 bases to trimming and J lost 3 bases, with 16 bases between them. Per germline, CDR1 SGDLS and CDR2 YYNGEE. The CDR3 DNA follows: TGTGCCAGCAGCGCGGGACCCCCTAGGGACTACGAGCAGTACTTC. This gives the protein CASSAGPPRDYEQYF. The entire variable domain, with the rest obtained from reference TRBV9 and TRBJ2-7, is as follows: DSGVTQTPKHLITATGQRVTLRCSPRSGDLSVYWYQQSLDQGLQFLIQYYNGEERAKGNILERFSAQQFPDLHSELNLSSLELGDSALYFCASSAGPPRDYEQYFGPGTRLTVT.

This chain connects TRBV25-1 to TRBJ1-4; TRBD1 matches 9 bases. This CDR3 spans 17 amino acids. Trimming cost V 3 bases and J 5 bases; bases outside gene matches: 10. The germline gives CDR1 MGHDK, CDR2 SYGVNS. As DNA, the CDR3 is TGTGCCAGCAGTGATACCCGAACAGGGGGCAGGAATGAAAAACTGTTTTTT. Amino acid sequence: CASSDTRTGGRNEKLFF.

The chain recombines TRBV10-3 with TRBJ2-2, with TRBD2 matching over 12 bases. CDR1 ENHRY and CDR2 SYGVKD come from the germline V gene. V was pared by 5 bases and J by 4 bases, with 8 bases of the junction left unmatched. CDR3 size: 17 residues. The CDR3 region is CAISSIGLAGLTGELFF. CDR3 sequence (DNA): TGTGCCATCAGTTCTATAGGACTAGCGGGGCTCACCGGGGAGCTGTTTTTT.

The chain recombines TRBV9 with TRBJ2-1, with D unclear. The CDR3 has 11 amino acids. Germline CDR1 reads SGDLS; CDR2 reads YYNGEE. V was trimmed by 4 bases and J by 8 bases, leaving 7 bases between them. The CDR3 DNA is TGTGCCAGCAGCACCCGGGATGAGCAGTTCTTC. Translating gives CASSTRDEQFF.

The rearrangement links TRBV5-6 to TRBJ1-6, with TRBD1 identical over 7 bases. V lost 5 bases, J lost 6 bases, and 5 bases stayed unmatched. This CDR3 is built from 14 residues. The germline V gene has CDR1 SGHDT and CDR2 YYEEEE. CDR3 loop: CASRPTGSNSPLHF. DNA for the CDR3: TGTGCCAGCAGGCCGACAGGGTCTAATTCACCCCTCCACTTT.

The genes are TRBV2 and TRBJ2-7; D is unresolved. The CDR3 has 14 amino acids. The germline gives CDR1 SNHLY, CDR2 FYNNEI. The V gene lost 6 bases and the J gene lost 3 bases, with 15 bases spanning the gap. DNA for the CDR3: TGTGCCAGCAGCTTACAGCCTAAGGGCTACGAGCAGTACTTC. Protein product: CASSLQPKGYEQYF.

A note on this clone: Other DNA sequences in the same sample also yield this CDR3. V is TRBV10-3 and J is TRBJ1-1; the D gene is possibly TRBD1 (5 bases). Trimming removed 2 bases at V and 2 bases at J, with 9 bases between. The CDR3 consists of 14 residues. The germline CDR1 and CDR2 sequences are ENHRY and SYGVKD. The CDR3 loop reads CAISEGGANTEAFF. The CDR3 region has the DNA TGTGCCATCAGTGAGGGAGGGGCCAACACTGAAGCTTTCTTT.

The rearrangement joins TRBV27 to TRBJ2-7; the match to TRBD2 covers 14 bases. From germline, CDR1 is MNHEY and CDR2 SMNVEV (reference sequence). The CDR3 covers 17 residues. Unmatched junction bases numbered 13, after V lost 6 bases and J lost 6 bases. CDR3 DNA: TGTGCCAGCAGGGGACTAGCGGGAGTGCCCTCCATCACCGAGCAGTACTTC. Encoded protein: CASRGLAGVPSITEQYF.

V and J are TRBV7-9 and TRBJ1-1; 8 bases line up with TRBD1. Trimming took 5 bases from V and 6 from J; bases not matched to a gene: 8. The germline V gene has CDR1 SEHNR and CDR2 FQNEAQ (reference sequence). There are 14 residues in the CDR3. The CDR3 spells CASSTQGAAPEAFF. Written as DNA, the CDR3 is TGTGCCAGCAGCACGCAGGGGGCGGCCCCTGAAGCTTTCTTT.

This chain links TRBV28 with TRBJ1-1, with 8 bases lining up with TRBD1. This CDR3 is built from 16 residues. CDR1 is MDHEN, CDR2 SYDVKM, per germline. The V and J ends lost 4 bases and 5 bases, in that order; junction bases with no gene match: 12. The CDR3 nucleotides are TGTGCCAGCAGTTATATAAGGCCACAGGGGGGAACTGAAGCTTTCTTT. Translating it yields CASSYIRPQGGTEAFF.

The chain links TRBV4-1 to TRBJ2-1, with 11 bases fitting TRBD2. Per germline, CDR1 MGHRA and CDR2 YSYEKL. The V gene end was trimmed by 4 bases and the J gene end by 4 bases; junction bases not matched to a gene: 12. The CDR3 totals 18 residues. The CDR3: CASSPLLAGGPTYNEQFF. DNA of the CDR3: TGCGCCAGCAGCCCCCTTCTAGCGGGAGGTCCCACTTACAATGAGCAGTTCTTC.

The chain recombines TRBV7-2 with TRBJ2-2; TRBD2 is a possible D gene (5 bases). V lost 1 base, J lost 6 bases, and 9 bases lay in between. Germline V gives CDR1 SGHTA, CDR2 FQGNSA. The CDR3 runs 14 residues. The CDR3 bases are TGTGCCAGCAGCTTAGACGGGGTCCCCGGGGAGCTGTTTTTT. This sequence encodes CASSLDGVPGELFF.

The J gene is TRBJ2-7, the V gene TRBV27; D is ambiguous. Trimming shortened V by 2 bases and J by 0 bases, and 11 bases separated the two germline ends. CDR3 length: 15 residues. Germline CDR1 reads MNHEY; CDR2 reads SMNVEV (reference sequence). The CDR3 nucleotides are TGTGCCAGCAGTTTAGAGACTTCTAGCTCCTACGAGCAGTACTTC. This codes for CASSLETSSSYEQYF.

Regarding this clone: The sample holds other DNA sequences that translate to the same CDR3. The rearrangement uses TRBV27 and TRBJ2-2; D call uncertain. Trimming pared 3 bases from V and 5 bases from J, leaving 4 bases between. Germline V gene data show CDR1 as MNHEY and CDR2 as SMNVEV (reference sequence). The CDR3 consists of 12 residues. Written as DNA, the CDR3 is TGTGCCAGCAGTTTCATAACCGGGGAGCTGTTTTTT. Translated, it gives CASSFITGELFF.

This rearrangement joins TRBV7-9 to TRBJ1-1; 9 bases are shared with TRBD1. The germline CDR1 and CDR2 sequences are SEHNR and FQNEAQ (reference sequence). The V segment lost 5 bases and the J segment 1 base; nucleotides outside the gene matches: 8. The CDR3 sequence is 16 residues long. The CDR3: CASSRSPTGGNTEAFF. The DNA for the CDR3 is TGTGCCAGCAGCCGGAGTCCGACAGGGGGGAACACTGAAGCTTTCTTT.

The chain recombines TRBV5-5 with TRBJ2-1, with 7 bases aligning to TRBD1. With 3 bases clipped from V and 2 bases from J, the junction kept 11 bases outside the gene matches. Germline CDR1 reads SGHKS; CDR2 reads YYEKEE (reference sequence). The CDR3 extends over 17 amino acids. The chain's CDR3 is CASSWFPSGTAYNEQFF. Here the CDR3 DNA reads TGTGCCAGCAGCTGGTTTCCCTCCGGGACAGCCTACAATGAGCAGTTCTTC. Full variable domain (outside the CDR3, taken from reference TRBV5-5 and TRBJ2-1): DAGVTQSPTHLIKTRGQQVTLRCSPISGHKSVSWYQQVLGQGPQFIFQYYEKEERGRGNFPDRFSARQFPNYSSELNVNALLLGDSALYLCASSWFPSGTAYNEQFFGPGTRLTVL.

The chain couples TRBV10-3 to TRBJ2-7; 8 nucleotides agree with TRBD1. The CDR3 covers 14 residues. Trimming took 6 bases from V and 0 from J; bases not matched to a gene: 4. Germline loops: CDR1 ENHRY, CDR2 SYGVKD. The CDR3 is CAIRGQADSYEQYF. The CDR3 DNA is TGTGCCATCAGGGGACAGGCCGACTCCTACGAGCAGTACTTC.

The chain is built from TRBV23-1 and TRBJ1-2; D not resolved. TRBV23-1 is an ORF, with its function uncertain. Trimming stripped 3 bases from V and 1 base from J, with 12 bases between. The CDR3 has 15 residues. In DNA form, the CDR3 reads TGCGCCAGCAGTCAGCTGAAGGCACATAACTATGGCTACACCTTC. It is translated as CASSQLKAHNYGYTF.

This clone showed up just once. The genes are TRBV29-1 and TRBJ2-7; 15 nucleotides match TRBD2. The germline V gene encodes CDR1 SQVTM and CDR2 ANQGSEA. The CDR3 has 16 residues. With 7 bases clipped from V and 0 bases from J, the junction kept 7 bases outside the gene matches. The DNA for the CDR3 is TGCAGCGGTGGACAGGGACTAGCGGGGGGCTCCTACGAGCAGTACTTC. The encoded protein is CSGGQGLAGGSYEQYF.

Turning to this clone: At one boundary the junction diverges from the germline segment, which might be a read error. The CDR3 loop reads CARSSENTIYF. CDR3 nucleotide sequence: TGTGCCCGGAGTAGTGAAAACACCATATATTTT. The chain has TRBV30 and TRBJ1-3; D is unclear. This CDR3 region has 11 residues. The germline gives CDR1 GTSNPN, CDR2 SVGIG (reference sequence).